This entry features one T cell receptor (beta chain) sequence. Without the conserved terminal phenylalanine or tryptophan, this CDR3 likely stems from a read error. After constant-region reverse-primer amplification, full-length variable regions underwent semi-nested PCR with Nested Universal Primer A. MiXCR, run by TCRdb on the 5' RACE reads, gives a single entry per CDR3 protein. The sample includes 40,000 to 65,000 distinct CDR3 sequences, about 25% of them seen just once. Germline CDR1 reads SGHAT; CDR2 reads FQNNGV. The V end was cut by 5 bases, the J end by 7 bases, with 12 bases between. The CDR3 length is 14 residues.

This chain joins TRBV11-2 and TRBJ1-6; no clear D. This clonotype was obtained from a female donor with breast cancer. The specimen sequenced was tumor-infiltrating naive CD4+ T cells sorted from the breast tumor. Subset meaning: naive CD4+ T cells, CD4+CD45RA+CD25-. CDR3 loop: CASSTGTANSPLHS. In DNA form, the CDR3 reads TGTGCCAGCAGCACGGGTACGGCCAATTCACCCCTCCACTCT.